This entry is about one TCR beta chain. Its antigen is currently unknown. The source of the sample is a study of cytomegalovirus exposure and HLA in healthy donors. This table comes from immunoSEQ multiplex PCR, and its TCRdb copy is limited to in-frame clones, with some not included. Of 250,000 or so clones listed, around 90% are singletons. This CDR3 region has 18 residues. Per germline, CDR1 SGHNT and CDR2 YENEEA. V was shortened by 5 bases and J by 4 bases, with 24 bases between the two germline ends. Regarding the study as a whole: For most TCR sequences rarity was the rule, although some public TCRs occurred in many donors.

The sequence came from a woman younger than 30 in good health and CMV-seronegative. The specimen sequenced was PBMCs. V and J are TRBV11-3 and TRBJ2-1; possible D gene TRBD1, 6 bases. CDR3 coding DNA: TGTGCCAGCAGCGGGGGAACTGGGACGGGACACCCTTACAATGAGCAGTTCTTC. This encodes CASSGGTGTGHPYNEQFF.